This T cell receptor (beta chain) derives from a study of blood T cell repertoires in COVID-19. Across the study: T cells, B-cell-depleted T cells, or PBMCs provided the cDNA or gDNA that served as material.

Sequencing was performed with immunoSEQ multiplex PCR; in TCRdb, only in-frame clones are kept and a portion is missing. The profile shows 90,000 or so clones, over 75% of them singletons. The receptor was isolated from a man at least 80 years old with active or convalescent COVID-19. The sequenced material came from peripheral blood.

The CDR3 region is CASSQQGANEKLFF. In DNA, the CDR3 is TGTGCCAGCAGCCAACAGGGTGCTAATGAAAAACTGTTTTTT. The genes are TRBV3-1 (or the pseudogene TRBV3-2) and TRBJ1-4; TRBD1 is a possible D gene (5 bases). The germline CDR1 and CDR2 sequences are LGHDT and YNNKEL (reference sequence). V lost 2 bases to trimming and J lost 3 bases, with 7 bases between them. The CDR3 consists of 14 residues.